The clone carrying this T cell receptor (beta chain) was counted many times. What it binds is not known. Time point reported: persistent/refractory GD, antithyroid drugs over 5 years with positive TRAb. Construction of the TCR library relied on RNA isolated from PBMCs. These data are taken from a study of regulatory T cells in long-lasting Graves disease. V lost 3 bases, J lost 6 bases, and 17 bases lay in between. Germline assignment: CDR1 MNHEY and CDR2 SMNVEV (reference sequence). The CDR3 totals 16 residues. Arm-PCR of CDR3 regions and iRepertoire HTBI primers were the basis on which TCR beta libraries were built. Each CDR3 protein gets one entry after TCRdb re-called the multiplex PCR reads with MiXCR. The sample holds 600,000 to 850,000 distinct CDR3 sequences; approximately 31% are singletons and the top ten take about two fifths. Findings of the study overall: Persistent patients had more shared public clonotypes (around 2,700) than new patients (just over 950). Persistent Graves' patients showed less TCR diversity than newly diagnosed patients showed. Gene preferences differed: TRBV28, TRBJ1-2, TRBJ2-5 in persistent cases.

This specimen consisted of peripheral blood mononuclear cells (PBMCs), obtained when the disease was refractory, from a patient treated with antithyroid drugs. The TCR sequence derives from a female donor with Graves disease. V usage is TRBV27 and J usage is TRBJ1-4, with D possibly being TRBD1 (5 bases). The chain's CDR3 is CASSFGVTAEHEKLFF. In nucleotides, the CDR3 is TGTGCCAGCAGTTTTGGTGTGACAGCCGAACATGAAAAACTGTTTTTT.